This T cell receptor (beta chain) was captured by sequencing in a study of blood T cell repertoires in COVID-19. Authors' data handling: Estimation of nucleated cell counts relied on the amplification of reference gene primers. Sequencing was performed with immunoSEQ multiplex PCR; in TCRdb, only in-frame clones are kept and a portion is missing. V, J and clone size derive from that table, while D and trimming were established from the DNA sequence. The sample holds roughly 210,000 clones, around 80% seen once. The CDR3 contains 12 residues. V lost 2 bases and J lost 4, with 3 bases in between. Germline lookup yields CDR1 MNHNS and CDR2 SASEGT. This clone has more than one count but fewer than ten.

The chain recombines TRBV6-1 with TRBJ1-3; D unresolved. The clonotype comes from a woman of 80 years or more with COVID-19, enrolled during active disease. Sequencing input: peripheral blood. CDR3 DNA sequence: TGTGCCAGCAGTGAACTAGGAAACACCATATATTTT. Residues: CASSELGNTIYF.